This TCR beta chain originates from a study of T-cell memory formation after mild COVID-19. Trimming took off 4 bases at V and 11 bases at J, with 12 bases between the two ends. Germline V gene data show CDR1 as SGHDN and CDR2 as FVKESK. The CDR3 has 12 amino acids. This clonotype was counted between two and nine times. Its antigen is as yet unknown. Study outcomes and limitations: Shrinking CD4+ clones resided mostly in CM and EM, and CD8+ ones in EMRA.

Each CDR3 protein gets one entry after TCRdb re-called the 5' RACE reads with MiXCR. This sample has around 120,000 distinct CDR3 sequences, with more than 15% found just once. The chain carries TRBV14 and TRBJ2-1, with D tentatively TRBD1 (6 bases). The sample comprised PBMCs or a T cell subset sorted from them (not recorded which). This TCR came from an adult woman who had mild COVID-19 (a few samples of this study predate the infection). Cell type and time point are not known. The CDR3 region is CASSPVDRKQFF. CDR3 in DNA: TGTGCCAGCAGCCCCGTGGACAGAAAGCAGTTCTTC. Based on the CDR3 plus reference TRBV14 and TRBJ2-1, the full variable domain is EAGVTQFPSHSVIEKGQTVTLRCDPISGHDNLYWYRRVMGKEIKFLLHFVKESKQDESGMPNNRFLAERTGGTYSTLKVQPAELEDSGVYFCASSPVDRKQFFGPGTRLTVL.